Below, 28 T cell receptor beta chains from the same sample are listed, as sequenced in a study of Graves' ophthalmopathy and Graves' hyperthyroidism. RNA transcripts were the source from which TCR beta CDR3 regions were amplified. An initial RT-PCR round employing HTBI primers preceded a second-round multiplex PCR. TCRdb passed the multiplex PCR reads through MiXCR, listing each CDR3 protein once. The table has some 750,000 distinct CDR3 sequences, 40% seen once. Material: peripheral blood. These receptors all stem from an adult man with Graves' ophthalmopathy.

Regarding this clonotype: A much larger clone lies one base from this, so it may be a read error. This sequence joins TRBV15 and TRBJ2-7, with TRBD1 matching 8 bases. The CDR3 sequence is 15 residues long. Germline V lookup: CDR1 LNHNV, CDR2 YYDKDF (reference sequence). The ends lost 5 bases at V and 2 bases at J; junction bases unmatched: 8. The chain's CDR3 is CATSPEPGGPYEQYF. The DNA for the CDR3 is TGTGCCACCAGCCCTGAGCCAGGGGGCCCCTACGAGCAGTACTTC. The full variable domain, with the rest looked up from reference TRBV15 and TRBJ2-7, is DAMVIQNPRYQVTQFGKPVTLSCSQTLNHNVMYWYQQKSSQAPKLLFHYYDKDFNNEADTPDNFQSRRPNTSFCFLDIRSPGLGDTAMYLCATSPEPGGPYEQYFGPGTRLTVT.

The chain has TRBV11-2 and TRBJ1-1; 8 positions match TRBD1. This CDR3 comprises 14 residues. Germline V lookup: CDR1 SGHAT, CDR2 FQNNGV. With V trimmed by 8 bases and J by 3 bases, 8 bases remained unmatched. The CDR3: CASSPGGSYTEAFF. The CDR3 DNA reads as TGTGCCAGCTCACCAGGGGGCTCGTACACTGAAGCTTTCTTT.

The V gene is TRBV2, the J gene TRBJ1-2, with D possibly TRBD1 on 5 matching bases. This CDR3 region has 17 residues. The germline V gene has CDR1 SNHLY and CDR2 FYNNEI. The ends were cut back, 6 bases at V and 8 bases at J, with 28 bases in the middle. The CDR3 DNA follows: TGTGCCAGCAGCCAAGGAGTCCAGGGTGCAATAACCGGCGGCTACACCTTC. Its translation is CASSQGVQGAITGGYTF.

This sequence joins TRBV7-9 and TRBJ1-1, with TRBD1 matching over 8 bases. Germline V gives CDR1 SEHNR, CDR2 FQNEAQ (reference sequence). Trimming took 11 bases from V and 5 from J; bases not matched to a gene: 7. This CDR3 region has 12 residues. The CDR3 reads CAQSQGATEAFF. DNA of the CDR3: TGTGCCCAAAGCCAGGGGGCTACTGAAGCTTTCTTT.

The chain recombines TRBV10-2 with TRBJ2-7; 7 bases line up with TRBD1. The V gene end was trimmed by 6 bases and the J gene end by 2 bases; junction bases not matched to a gene: 10. The CDR3 runs 15 residues. Germline V CDR1 and CDR2: WSHSY, SAAADI. The CDR3 region has the DNA TGCGCCAGCAGCCAACAGACAGGGACGACCTACGAGCAGTACTTC. It codes for CASSQQTGTTYEQYF.

This clonotype was detected only a few times. The gene calls are TRBV10-3 and TRBJ1-6; 9 nucleotides agree with TRBD1. Germline trimming cut 10 bases from V and 6 bases from J; bases unmatched to any gene: 10. The CDR3 extends over 15 amino acids. Germline V CDR1 and CDR2: ENHRY, SYGVKD. The CDR3 sequence is CASRQQGARNSPLHF. The DNA of the CDR3 is TGTGCCAGCAGGCAACAGGGGGCGCGTAATTCACCCCTCCACTTT.

This clonotype was found a few times. Compared with germline, one end of the junction differs, possibly owing to a read error. The chain recombines TRBV10-2 with TRBJ1-1; D uncertain. CDR3 size: 17 residues. Looked up from germline, CDR1 is WSHSY and CDR2 is SAAADI. The CDR3: CASSYGGASQTSDEAFF. In DNA form, the CDR3 reads TGTGCCAGCAGTTACGGCGGTGCGAGCCAGACCAGCGATGAAGCTTTCTTT.

The sample holds many counts of this clonotype. The chain uses TRBV25-1 and TRBJ1-4; D is ambiguous. The CDR3 totals 15 residues. Deletions cut 6 bases from V and 3 bases from J, with 14 bases between. The germline gives CDR1 MGHDK, CDR2 SYGVNS. The CDR3 nucleotides are TGTGCCAGCAGCGATCCCGGCCCAGCTAATGAAAAACTGTTTTTT. Protein product: CASSDPGPANEKLFF.

V gene TRBV19 combines with J gene TRBJ1-3; D gene unclear. The CDR3 is 16 amino acids. V was pared by 3 bases and J by 6 bases, with 18 bases between. CDR1 LNHDA and CDR2 SQIVND come from the germline V gene (reference sequence). CDR3 amino acids: CASSISRGAPANTIYF. The CDR3 DNA sequence: TGTGCCAGTAGTATCAGTCGGGGAGCTCCGGCAAACACCATATATTTT.

V is TRBV25-1 and J is TRBJ2-7, with D possibly matching TRBD1 (6 bases). CDR3 length: 16 residues. Germline V gene sequence: CDR1 MGHDK, CDR2 SYGVNS. The V end lost 4 bases, the J end lost 0 bases, and 16 bases lay between the germline ends. Here the CDR3 reads CASSVRGQTISYEQYF. CDR3 coding DNA: TGTGCCAGCAGTGTACGAGGACAGACTATCTCCTACGAGCAGTACTTC.

The genes are TRBV19 and TRBJ1-1, with TRBD1 identical over 9 bases. Germline V gene lookup returns CDR1 LNHDA and CDR2 SQIVND (reference sequence). After removal of 6 bases from V and 10 bases from J, the junction contained 6 bases not matched to a gene. This CDR3 is built from 12 residues. CDR3 protein: CASRGTGFGAFF. CDR3 bases: TGTGCCAGTAGAGGGACAGGGTTTGGAGCTTTCTTT. The full variable domain, completed using reference TRBV19 and TRBJ1-1, is DGGITQSPKYLFRKEGQNVTLSCEQNLNHDAMYWYRQDPGQGLRLIYYSQIVNDFQKGDIAEGYSVSREKKESFPLTVTSAQKNPTAFYLCASRGTGFGAFFGQGTRLTVV.

The chain has TRBV7-8 and TRBJ1-6; no firm D call. CDR1 and CDR2 from the germline V gene are SGHVS and FQNEAQ. Trimming stripped 1 base from V and 0 bases from J, with 7 bases between. This CDR3 contains 16 residues. As DNA, the CDR3 is TGTGCCAGCAGCTTAGGGCCCGACTCCTATAATTCACCCCTCCACTTT. Translated: CASSLGPDSYNSPLHF.

This clonotype was observed once. The V and J genes are TRBV25-1 and TRBJ2-2; D possibly corresponds to TRBD2 (5 bases). With 8 bases removed from V and 6 bases from J, the gap between germline ends came to 13 bases. Germline lookup yields CDR1 MGHDK and CDR2 SYGVNS. The length of the CDR3 is 13 residues. CDR3 amino acids: CASGLGMAGELFF. For the CDR3, the DNA is TGTGCCAGCGGTCTCGGGATGGCCGGGGAGCTGTTTTTT.

This clonotype was seen ten or more times. This chain links TRBV10-3 with TRBJ1-1, with D perhaps matching TRBD1 (5 bases). The CDR3 extends over 14 amino acids. Germline V CDR1 and CDR2: ENHRY, SYGVKD. V lost 6 bases, J lost 2 bases, and 13 bases lay in between. The CDR3 coding sequence is TGTGCCATCAGAGGGGCGGCAGGAAACACTGAAGCTTTCTTT. Translating it yields CAIRGAAGNTEAFF.

This clonotype was counted ten times or more. This rearrangement joins TRBV19 to TRBJ1-2; maybe TRBD1 (6 bases). Germline V gives CDR1 LNHDA, CDR2 SQIVND (reference sequence). The CDR3 is made up of 13 amino acids. With 6 bases removed from V and 8 bases from J, the gap between germline ends came to 16 bases. The CDR3 DNA is TGTGCCAGTAGAAAGTCGGGGGCGCGGGGCTACACCTTC. Protein sequence: CASRKSGARGYTF.

Concerning this clonotype: One base away lies a much larger clone, so this may be a sequencing read error. The J gene is TRBJ1-2, the V gene TRBV7-9; D not resolved. The V end was cut by 5 bases, the J end by 4 bases, with 8 bases between. From germline, CDR1 is SEHNR and CDR2 FQNEAQ (reference sequence). This CDR3 contains 12 residues. DNA of the CDR3: TGTGCCAGCAGCATGGGCAGCTATGGCTACACCTTC. It specifies CASSMGSYGYTF. Based on the CDR3 plus reference TRBV7-9 and TRBJ1-2, the full variable domain is DTGVSQNPRHKITKRGQNVTFRCDPISEHNRLYWYRQTLGQGPEFLTYFQNEAQLEKSRLLSDRFSAERPKGSFSTLEIQRTEQGDSAMYLCASSMGSYGYTFGSGTRLTVV.

The chain uses TRBV7-2 and TRBJ2-5; TRBD2 agrees at 13 bases. V shed 2 bases, J shed 4 bases, and the junction held 10 bases outside the gene matches. The CDR3 spans 18 residues. Germline CDR1 and CDR2: SGHTA and FQGNSA. The CDR3: CASSLIAGTSGIPETQYF. The CDR3 coding sequence is TGTGCCAGCAGCTTAATAGCCGGGACTAGCGGGATTCCAGAGACCCAGTACTTC. Variable domain in full (rest from reference TRBV7-2 and TRBJ2-5): GAGVSQSPSNKVTEKGKDVELRCDPISGHTALYWYRQSLGQGLEFLIYFQGNSAPDKSGLPSDRFSAERTGGSVSTLTIQRTQQEDSAVYLCASSLIAGTSGIPETQYFGPGTRLLVL.

The chain carries TRBV6-5 and TRBJ1-2; 10 nucleotides line up with TRBD1. Unmatched junction bases numbered 4, after V lost 2 bases and J lost 7 bases. The germline V gene encodes CDR1 MNHEY and CDR2 SVGAGI. CDR3 length: 14 amino acids. In nucleotides, the CDR3 is TGTGCCAGCAGTTACGACAGGGGGCTCGGTGGCTACACCTTC. Protein: CASSYDRGLGGYTF.

The genes are TRBV15 and TRBJ2-5; TRBD2 aligns across 10 bases. The CDR3 has 19 residues. From germline, CDR1 is LNHNV and CDR2 YYDKDF (reference sequence). After removal of 1 base from V and 1 base from J, the junction contained 12 bases not matched to a gene. DNA for the CDR3: TGTGCCACCAGCAGAGGAATCACAGGACTAGCGGCTCTCCAAGAGACCCAGTACTTC. Translated: CATSRGITGLAALQETQYF. Variable domain in full (rest from reference TRBV15 and TRBJ2-5): DAMVIQNPRYQVTQFGKPVTLSCSQTLNHNVMYWYQQKSSQAPKLLFHYYDKDFNNEADTPDNFQSRRPNTSFCFLDIRSPGLGDTAMYLCATSRGITGLAALQETQYFGPGTRLLVL.

This clonotype was detected many times. V is TRBV12-3 or TRBV12-4 and J is TRBJ2-6; D is uncertain. The CDR3 is made up of 14 amino acids. V was clipped by 6 bases and J by 0 bases, with 6 bases between them. The CDR3 here is CASRQSSGANVLTF. The CDR3 DNA follows: TGTGCCAGCAGGCAGAGCTCTGGGGCCAACGTCCTGACTTTC.

This clonotype has more than one count but fewer than ten. The gene calls are TRBV20-1 and TRBJ1-2, with TRBD1 matching 8 bases. V gave up 2 bases and J gave up 4 bases; unmatched junction bases: 9. The germline CDR1 and CDR2 sequences are DFQATT and SNEGSKA (reference sequence). This CDR3 comprises 15 residues. In nucleotides, the CDR3 is TGCAGTGCTAGATGGAGCTACAGGGGGATCTATGGCTACACCTTC. This codes for CSARWSYRGIYGYTF.

This clonotype has a count of ten or more. The rearrangement joins TRBV7-2 to TRBJ1-5; weak D call: TRBD1 (6 bases). V dropped 4 bases and J dropped 6 bases, with 10 bases sitting between them. The length of the CDR3 is 13 residues. Germline V CDR1 and CDR2: SGHTA, FQGNSA. CDR3 amino acids: CASSYREGQPQHF. The CDR3, as DNA: TGTGCCAGCAGCTACAGGGAGGGTCAGCCCCAGCATTTT.

There are a few counts of this clonotype. CDR3 sequence: CASSHHKPNTEAFF. The CDR3 DNA reads TGTGCCAGCAGTCACCACAAGCCAAACACTGAAGCTTTCTTT. The chain links TRBV6-6 to TRBJ1-1; no firm D call. The CDR3 has 14 amino acids. The V end was cut by 5 bases, the J end by 2 bases, with 12 bases between. The V gene's germline CDR1 is MNHNY and CDR2 SVGAGI (reference sequence).

This chain joins TRBV20-1 and TRBJ1-2; 11 positions match TRBD1. V shed 0 bases and J 7 bases; nucleotides not matched to a gene: 4. CDR3 length: 14 amino acids. CDR1 is DFQATT and CDR2 is SNEGSKA in the germline V gene (reference sequence). The CDR3 sequence is CSARDQGTGGGYTF. In DNA, the CDR3 is TGCAGTGCTAGAGACCAAGGGACAGGGGGTGGCTACACCTTC.

On this clonotype itself: A much bigger clone sits one base away, suggesting this may be a read error. The chain joins TRBV7-2 to TRBJ2-7; D remains unclear. In germline, CDR1 is SGHTA, CDR2 FQGNSA. Trimming removed 5 bases at V and 0 bases at J, with 14 bases between. The CDR3 length is 15 residues. CDR3 protein: CASSLRPQDSYEQYV. The CDR3 DNA reads as TGTGCCAGCAGCCTACGGCCGCAGGACTCCTACGAGCAGTACGTC.

This clonotype showed up just a few times. This chain connects TRBV2 to TRBJ2-5; D possibly uses TRBD1 or TRBD2 (5 bases each). The CDR3 spans 13 residues. Trimming removed 4 bases at V and 5 bases at J, with 11 bases between. CDR1 is SNHLY and CDR2 is FYNNEI in the germline V gene. Written as DNA, the CDR3 is TGTGCCAGCAGTGGGGGGATCGGGGAGACCCAGTACTTC. Protein sequence: CASSGGIGETQYF.

This clonotype turned up a few times. This may come from a read error, since a much larger clone is one base off. The V call is TRBV10-3, the J call TRBJ1-1; D ambiguous. Germline V lookup: CDR1 ENHRY, CDR2 SYGVKD. The CDR3 is 12 amino acids. The V gene lost 5 bases and the J gene lost 3 bases, with 7 bases spanning the gap. The CDR3 sequence is CAISSTDTEAFF. In DNA, the CDR3 is TGTGCCATCAGTTCCACGGACACTGAAGCTTTCTTT.

The table lists this clonotype with many counts. CDR3 sequence reads: CSVEDVAQGNEKLFF. The CDR3 nucleotides read TGCAGCGTTGAAGATGTGGCACAGGGTAATGAAAAACTGTTTTTT. This sequence joins TRBV29-1 and TRBJ1-4, with D possibly matching TRBD1 (6 bases). Deletions cut 0 bases from V and 4 bases from J, with 12 bases between. Germline CDR1 reads SQVTM; CDR2 reads ANQGSEA. The CDR3 is made up of 15 amino acids.